This T cell receptor (beta chain) was obtained from a study of blood T cells in healthy people across ages. With a J-beta primer mix and a sample-barcoded 5' primer, a second PCR ran about 6 to 11 cycles. One entry per CDR3 protein results from TCRdb running MiXCR on the 5' RACE reads. The data contain approximately 1.5 million distinct CDR3 sequences, less than 45% of them singletons. This CDR3 has 15 residues. V lost 2 bases, J lost 0 bases, and 8 bases lay in between. In germline, CDR1 is MNHNS, CDR2 SASEGT. This clonotype has a handful of counts. Sequenced material: blood. This TCR was sampled from a young woman in good health. V gene TRBV6-1 combines with J gene TRBJ2-1; no definite D call. This chain's CDR3 is CASSEMRSSYNEQFF. DNA for the CDR3: TGTGCCAGCAGTGAAATGCGGAGCTCCTACAATGAGCAGTTCTTC.